This T cell receptor beta chain derives from a study of T cells in Graves' hyperthyroidism and ophthalmopathy. Germline CDR1 WNHNN, CDR2 SYGVQD (reference sequence). The CDR3 sequence is 14 residues long. V was shortened by 6 bases and J by 2 bases, with 14 bases between the two germline ends. Amplification targeted TCR beta CDR3 regions from RNA transcripts. Initially, a first-round RT-PCR of the TCR CDR3 employed the HTBI primer set. MiXCR was run by TCRdb on the multiplex PCR reads, yielding one entry per CDR3 protein. The repertoire includes over 500,000 distinct CDR3 sequences, over 45% of them detected once, and about 43% sits in the top ten. The study's findings and limits: Ophthalmopathy and stable hyperthyroidism were told apart by a 13 V-J model. The blood repertoire included most of the expanded thyroid clonotypes above 0.001.

Comments on this clonotype: Its antigen is not known.

The sample was peripheral blood or thyroid tissue (not recorded which). The rearrangement joins TRBV10-1 to TRBJ2-7; D is uncertain. The receptor's source is an adult woman with Graves' disease, either hyperthyroidism or ophthalmopathy (not recorded which). The CDR3 bases are TGCGCCAGCAGCGCAACGAATGGGGCCTACGAGCAGTACTTC. Translated, it gives CASSATNGAYEQYF.